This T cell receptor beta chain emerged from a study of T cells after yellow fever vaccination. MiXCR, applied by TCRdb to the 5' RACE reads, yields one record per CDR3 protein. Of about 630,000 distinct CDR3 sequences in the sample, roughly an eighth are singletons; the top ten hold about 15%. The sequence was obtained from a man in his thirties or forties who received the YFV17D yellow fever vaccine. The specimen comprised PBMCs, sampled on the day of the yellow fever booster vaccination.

In DNA, the CDR3 is TGCAGCGTTGGCCCCCTGGGTAGCGGATCCTCCTACGAGCAGTACTTC. This encodes CSVGPLGSGSSYEQYF. The chain couples TRBV29-1 to TRBJ2-7, with D perhaps matching TRBD2 (6 bases). Germline CDR1 is SQVTM and CDR2 is ANQGSEA. The V gene lost 4 bases and the J gene lost 0 bases, with 19 bases spanning the gap. This CDR3 spans 16 amino acids.